This T cell receptor (beta chain) was recovered during a study of preoperative IRX-2 immunotherapy in early breast cancer. Generated by immunoSEQ multiplex PCR, the TCRdb table keeps only in-frame clones and is missing some. The profile covers roughly 43,000 clones, with approximately 95% appearing a single time and more than 1.5% taken by the ten largest. Treatment: preoperative locoregional IRX-2 cytokine immunotherapy. Patients received preoperative, locoregional IRX-2 cytokine immunotherapy in a phase Ib study. The receptor comes from a human donor with breast cancer. This specimen consisted of tumor tissue, obtained after IRX-2 immunotherapy.

The CDR3 here is CASSEPGQGASGYTF. In DNA form, the CDR3 reads TGTGCCAGCAGTGAACCGGGACAGGGGGCGAGCGGCTACACCTTC. The V gene is TRBV25-1, the J gene TRBJ1-2; TRBD1 matches at 12 bases. The CDR3 consists of 15 residues. V was clipped by 2 bases and J by 8 bases; unmatched bases: 6. The germline V gene encodes CDR1 MGHDK and CDR2 SYGVNS.